The present entry profiles one T cell receptor beta chain with its context. This sample is part of a study of blood T cell repertoires in COVID-19. The CDR3 runs to 15 residues. CDR1 and CDR2 from the germline V gene are SGHRS and YFSETQ. Trimming removed 7 bases at V and 2 bases at J, with 18 bases between. Participants were aged about 18 to 95 years, lived in about two dozen US areas, and enrolled virtually. As processed by the authors: Estimation of nucleated cell counts was performed using reference gene primer amplification. Produced via immunoSEQ multiplex PCR; TCRdb's table is partial and in-frame only. V and J calls and clone size are those listed in that table; D and trimming were worked out from the DNA. The sample has more than 300,000 clones, over 90% seen once; the top ten hold 3.9%.

Material for sequencing was PBMCs or T cells enriched from blood (not recorded which). The chain uses TRBV5-1 and TRBJ1-1; maybe TRBD1 (5 bases). The sequence was obtained from a woman in her twenties or thirties who had been exposed to COVID-19. The CDR3 coding sequence is TGCGCCAGCCGCCAGGGTGCGGCACTTAACACTGAAGCTTTCTTT. Amino acid sequence: CASRQGAALNTEAFF.